The rows below give T cell receptor beta chains drawn from one sample of a study of cytomegalovirus exposure and HLA in healthy donors. Clones were sequenced by immunoSEQ multiplex PCR, and TCRdb holds only the in-frame ones, with some missing. In the table there are 220,000 or so clones, about 90% of which are singletons. Sequencing was carried out using PBMCs. These receptors were collected from a woman aged 18-29 years in good health and CMV-seronegative. Each CDR3 is given with its conserved first and last residue. Each record gives: V gene, D gene, clone size, J gene, CDR3 protein, CDR3 DNA. The D gene is left open where the match is weak. Clone size is stated in some rows and not others, as once, few, many or a class when expanded.

V: TRBV5-1; D: -; size: -; J: TRBJ1-2; CDR3: CASSHQQGTSYGYTF; DNA: TGCGCCAGCAGCCACCAACAGGGTACGAGCTATGGCTACACCTTC
V: TRBV5-4; D: TRBD2; size: -; J: TRBJ2-7; CDR3: CASSGRTSGTYEQYF; DNA: TGTGCCAGCAGCGGACGGACTAGCGGTACCTACGAGCAGTACTTC
V: TRBV5-6; D: -; size: once; J: TRBJ1-1; CDR3: CASSPDGWRAVTEAFF; DNA: TGTGCCAGCAGCCCGGACGGGTGGAGGGCTGTGACTGAAGCTTTCTTT
V: TRBV5-1; D: -; size: -; J: TRBJ1-1; CDR3: CASSLASTEAFF; DNA: TGCGCCAGCAGCTTGGCATCCACTGAAGCTTTCTTT
V: TRBV7-9; D: -; size: few; J: TRBJ2-7; CDR3: CASSARPPLNEQYF; DNA: TGTGCCAGCAGCGCTAGGCCCCCTTTGAACGAGCAGTACTTC
V: TRBV5-1; D: TRBD2; size: -; J: TRBJ2-7; CDR3: CASSLSSGASYEQYF; DNA: TGCGCCAGCAGCTTGTCTAGCGGGGCCTCCTACGAGCAGTACTTC
V: TRBV19; D: TRBD1; size: -; J: TRBJ1-5; CDR3: CASSMTGERPQHF; DNA: TGTGCCAGTAGTATGACAGGGGAACGGCCCCAGCATTTT
V: TRBV6-6; D: -; size: -; J: TRBJ2-1; CDR3: CASSYSIPSGGNEQFF; DNA: TGTGCCAGCAGTTACTCCATCCCGAGTGGCGGCAATGAGCAGTTCTTC
V: TRBV19; D: TRBD1; size: -; J: TRBJ1-5; CDR3: CASSEGTGSRNQPQHF; DNA: TGTGCCAGTAGTGAGGGGACAGGCTCGCGGAATCAGCCCCAGCATTTT
V: TRBV15; D: -; size: once; J: TRBJ2-4; CDR3: CATSREGRSAKNIQYF; DNA: TGTGCCACCAGCAGAGAGGGGCGATCAGCCAAAAACATTCAGTACTTC
V: TRBV9; D: -; size: -; J: TRBJ2-3; CDR3: CASSITGLAGDTQYF; DNA: TGTGCCAGCAGCATCACAGGGTTGGCGGGAGATACGCAGTATTTT
V: TRBV10-3; D: TRBD2; size: -; J: TRBJ2-1; CDR3: CAISRGTSGMMVEQFF; DNA: TGTGCCATCAGTCGCGGGACTAGCGGGATGATGGTTGAGCAGTTCTTC
V: TRBV28; D: TRBD1; size: -; J: TRBJ1-2; CDR3: CASSGLGQGANYGYTF; DNA: TGTGCCAGCAGTGGGTTGGGACAGGGGGCCAACTATGGCTACACCTTC
V: TRBV2; D: TRBD2; size: once; J: TRBJ2-7; CDR3: CASSERTGTSGSPHEQYF; DNA: TGTGCCAGCAGTGAACGGACAGGGACTAGCGGGAGCCCCCACGAGCAGTACTTC
V: TRBV30; D: -; size: -; J: TRBJ2-7; CDR3: CAWSHNRVNEQYF; DNA: TGTGCCTGGAGCCACAACAGGGTCAACGAGCAGTACTTC
V: TRBV7-8; D: TRBD2; size: -; J: TRBJ2-1; CDR3: CASSVVTGRAKVNEQFF; DNA: TGTGCCAGCAGCGTAGTGACCGGGAGGGCCAAGGTTAATGAGCAGTTCTTC
V: TRBV6-6; D: -; size: -; J: TRBJ1-5; CDR3: CAKTTGPSNQPQHF; DNA: TGTGCCAAGACGACAGGCCCTAGCAATCAGCCCCAGCATTTT
V: TRBV30; D: TRBD1; size: -; J: TRBJ1-4; CDR3: CAWGKQGYGEKLFF; DNA: TGTGCCTGGGGGAAACAGGGGTACGGTGAAAAACTGTTTTTT
V: TRBV2; D: -; size: -; J: TRBJ1-1; CDR3: CASRIREMSTEAFF; DNA: TGTGCCAGCAGAATCAGGGAAATGAGCACTGAAGCTTTCTTT
V: TRBV19; D: -; size: -; J: TRBJ1-5; CDR3: CASSQAYPSNQPQHF; DNA: TGTGCCAGTAGTCAGGCCTACCCGAGCAATCAGCCCCAGCATTTT
V: TRBV2; D: -; size: few; J: TRBJ1-4; CDR3: CASRADSNEKLFF; DNA: TGTGCCAGCAGGGCAGACAGCAATGAAAAACTGTTTTTT
V: TRBV5-1; D: -; size: -; J: TRBJ2-7; CDR3: CASSLGAATTYEQYF; DNA: TGCGCCAGCAGCTTGGGGGCCGCTACAACCTACGAGCAGTACTTC
V: TRBV7-6; D: -; size: few; J: TRBJ1-2; CDR3: CASSPGQNYGYTF; DNA: TGTGCCAGCAGTCCGGGACAAAACTATGGCTACACCTTC
V: TRBV28; D: -; size: -; J: TRBJ1-5; CDR3: CASTPPHRVDQPQHF; DNA: TGTGCCAGCACCCCACCCCACAGGGTAGATCAGCCCCAGCATTTT
V: TRBV10-1; D: -; size: -; J: TRBJ1-5; CDR3: CASSANRDQPQHF; DNA: TGCGCCAGCAGTGCCAACAGGGATCAGCCCCAGCATTTT
V: TRBV28; D: TRBD1; size: -; J: TRBJ1-2; CDR3: CASSLGDRADGYTF; DNA: TGTGCCAGCAGTTTAGGGGACAGGGCGGATGGCTACACCTTC
V: TRBV5-4; D: -; size: -; J: TRBJ1-4; CDR3: CASSSGGNEKLFF; DNA: TGTGCCAGCAGCTCGGGGGGGAATGAAAAACTGTTTTTT
V: TRBV29-1; D: TRBD2; size: -; J: TRBJ2-1; CDR3: CSVEWTSGHYNEQFF; DNA: TGCAGCGTTGAATGGACTAGCGGACACTACAATGAGCAGTTCTTC
V: TRBV5-4; D: TRBD1; size: -; J: TRBJ2-7; CDR3: CASSLGTGTLTYEQYF; DNA: TGTGCCAGCAGCTTGGGGACAGGGACCTTGACCTACGAGCAGTACTTC
V: TRBV11-2; D: TRBD1; size: -; J: TRBJ2-7; CDR3: CASSLGSGTGAREQYF; DNA: TGTGCCAGCAGCTTAGGATCTGGGACAGGGGCGAGAGAGCAGTACTTC
V: TRBV7-2; D: TRBD2; size: -; J: TRBJ2-7; CDR3: CASSSLAGALEQYF; DNA: TGTGCCAGCAGCTCTCTAGCGGGAGCATTGGAGCAGTACTTC
V: TRBV5-1; D: -; size: -; J: TRBJ1-6; CDR3: CASSARPGWGDSPLHF; DNA: TGCGCCAGCAGCGCCCGACCGGGATGGGGAGATTCACCCCTCCACTTT
V: TRBV9; D: -; size: -; J: TRBJ2-7; CDR3: CASSVDPGNEQYF; DNA: TGTGCCAGCAGCGTAGATCCAGGGAATGAGCAGTACTTC
V: TRBV27; D: TRBD2; size: -; J: TRBJ2-7; CDR3: CASSPGLASYEQYF; DNA: TGTGCCAGCAGCCCGGGACTAGCGTCCTACGAGCAGTACTTC
V: TRBV4-1; D: -; size: -; J: TRBJ2-1; CDR3: CASSQGAGDNEQFF; DNA: TGCGCCAGCAGCCAAGGGGCAGGGGACAATGAGCAGTTCTTC
V: TRBV5-1; D: TRBD1; size: -; J: TRBJ1-2; CDR3: CASSHYRRDRVNYGYTF; DNA: TGCGCCAGCAGCCATTATAGAAGGGACAGAGTAAACTATGGCTACACCTTC
V: TRBV18; D: -; size: -; J: TRBJ1-1; CDR3: CASSPITGSMNTEAFF; DNA: TGTGCCAGCTCACCCATCACAGGGTCAATGAACACTGAAGCTTTCTTT
V: TRBV20-1; D: -; size: -; J: TRBJ2-1; CDR3: CSAEFKVWQFF; DNA: TGCAGTGCGGAGTTTAAAGTCTGGCAGTTCTTC
V: TRBV6-5; D: TRBD2; size: -; J: TRBJ2-3; CDR3: CASRSGSRTDTQYF; DNA: TGTGCCAGCAGGAGCGGGAGCCGCACAGATACGCAGTATTTT
V: TRBV30; D: -; size: -; J: TRBJ2-5; CDR3: CAWSGQETQYF; DNA: TGTGCCTGGAGTGGCCAGGAGACCCAGTACTTC
V: TRBV19; D: TRBD1; size: -; J: TRBJ2-7; CDR3: CASSIGTGGDYEQYF; DNA: TGTGCCAGTAGTATAGGTACAGGGGGTGACTACGAGCAGTACTTC
V: TRBV30; D: TRBD1; size: -; J: TRBJ2-7; CDR3: CAWSGGLSQGLYEQYF; DNA: TGTGCCTGGAGTGGTGGACTTTCACAGGGGCTCTACGAGCAGTACTTC
V: TRBV2; D: TRBD2; size: -; J: TRBJ2-5; CDR3: CASSGSGSSRETQYF; DNA: TGTGCCAGCAGTGGTAGCGGGAGTAGTAGAGAGACCCAGTACTTC
V: TRBV30; D: TRBD1; size: -; J: TRBJ2-7; CDR3: CAWSAWKTGFDEQYF; DNA: TGTGCCTGGAGTGCATGGAAGACAGGGTTTGACGAGCAGTACTTC
V: TRBV19; D: -; size: -; J: TRBJ2-1; CDR3: CASSEEYYNEQFF; DNA: TGTGCCAGTAGTGAGGAATACTACAATGAGCAGTTCTTC
V: TRBV6-1; D: TRBD2; size: -; J: TRBJ2-7; CDR3: CASRLPGTSRYEQYF; DNA: TGTGCCAGCAGACTCCCCGGGACTAGCAGATACGAGCAGTACTTC
V: TRBV6-5; D: -; size: -; J: TRBJ2-1; CDR3: CASSYLSEQFF; DNA: TGTGCCAGCAGCTACCTGTCGGAGCAGTTCTTC
V: TRBV2; D: TRBD2; size: -; J: TRBJ2-7; CDR3: CASSDGLAVYEQYF; DNA: TGTGCCAGCAGTGACGGACTAGCGGTCTACGAGCAGTACTTC
V: TRBV9; D: TRBD2; size: -; J: TRBJ2-3; CDR3: CASDDPAGVSDTQYF; DNA: TGTGCCAGCGACGACCCGGCGGGAGTGTCAGATACGCAGTATTTT
V: TRBV9; D: -; size: -; J: TRBJ1-1; CDR3: CASSVDPGLNTEAFF; DNA: TGTGCCAGCAGCGTAGATCCGGGATTGAACACTGAAGCTTTCTTT
V: TRBV19; D: TRBD2; size: -; J: TRBJ2-1; CDR3: CASRFAGVGSNEQFF; DNA: TGTGCCAGTAGGTTTGCGGGAGTCGGGTCCAATGAGCAGTTCTTC
V: TRBV10-1; D: TRBD1; size: -; J: TRBJ2-1; CDR3: CASSLGQGAFNEQFF; DNA: TGCGCCAGCAGTCTAGGACAGGGGGCTTTCAATGAGCAGTTCTTC
V: TRBV18; D: -; size: -; J: TRBJ2-1; CDR3: CASSPQARYEQFF; DNA: TGTGCCAGCTCACCACAAGCGAGGTATGAGCAGTTCTTC
V: TRBV5-4; D: TRBD1; size: -; J: TRBJ1-6; CDR3: CASSRTGESPLHF; DNA: TGTGCCAGCAGCAGGACAGGGGAGTCACCCCTCCACTTT
V: TRBV7-2; D: TRBD2; size: -; J: TRBJ2-7; CDR3: CASGQIAGAPYEQYF; DNA: TGTGCCAGCGGACAAATAGCGGGAGCCCCCTACGAGCAGTACTTC
V: TRBV7-2; D: -; size: -; J: TRBJ2-1; CDR3: CASSLDWARLYNEQFF; DNA: TGTGCCAGCAGCTTAGATTGGGCCCGATTGTACAATGAGCAGTTCTTC
V: TRBV7-2; D: -; size: -; J: TRBJ2-1; CDR3: CASNLAGASGPEQFF; DNA: TGTGCCAGCAACTTAGCAGGGGCTAGCGGCCCCGAGCAGTTCTTC
V: TRBV5-1; D: -; size: -; J: TRBJ2-5; CDR3: CASNPGSEETQYF; DNA: TGCGCCAGCAATCCCGGGAGTGAAGAGACCCAGTACTTC
V: TRBV13; D: TRBD2; size: -; J: TRBJ2-1; CDR3: CASSLQRLAGLNEQFF; DNA: TGTGCCAGCAGCTTACAACGGCTAGCGGGGTTAAATGAGCAGTTCTTC